This is a list of T cell receptor beta chains from one sample in a study of blood T cells in healthy people across ages. TCRdb re-derived calls from the 5' RACE reads in MiXCR, one entry per CDR3 protein. The repertoire has hundreds of thousands of distinct CDR3 sequences, 40% to 50% of them found once; the top ten carry about 19%. What was sequenced was blood. These receptors all stem from a man aged 55 to 69 in good health. The conserved cysteine and the conserved F or W are not part of the CDR3 here. The D gene is left open where the match is weak.

NA	TRBV7-9	TRBJ2-3	ASSSVRSKVTDTQY
NA	TRBV5-1	TRBJ1-2	ASSFSDPPSCGYT
NA	TRBV5-1	TRBJ2-1	ASTLWSAVGEQF
NA	TRBV3-1	TRBJ2-1	ASSLNPGAYNEQF
NA	TRBV5-5	TRBJ2-1	ASSLDYLVEEQF
TRBD2	TRBV4-3	TRBJ2-5	ASSQTSGGKETQY
TRBD2	TRBV9	TRBJ2-3	ASSVEGLAGGTDTQY
TRBD1	TRBV12-3/TRBV12-4	TRBJ2-1	ASYRTGMGEQF
NA	TRBV12-3/TRBV12-4	TRBJ1-4	ASSTTALEKLF
NA	TRBV28	TRBJ1-5	ASSLQGTGQPQH
TRBD1	TRBV27	TRBJ1-2	ASSPDSGQYGYT
NA	TRBV19	TRBJ2-1	ASSIIGGTYNEQF
TRBD2	TRBV2	TRBJ2-5	ASSVTSGGGQETQY
NA	TRBV5-4	TRBJ1-2	ASSLNHKQGYGYT
TRBD1	TRBV10-3	TRBJ2-3	ATAAGGSDTQY
NA	TRBV5-1	TRBJ2-7	ASSFGGGLSYEQY
TRBD1	TRBV6-2/TRBV6-3	TRBJ1-5	ASRAGQGYQPQH
NA	TRBV19	TRBJ2-7	ASSFRTWDKGYEQY
TRBD1	TRBV2	TRBJ2-3	ASRGTVDTQY
NA	TRBV7-7	TRBJ2-3	ASSLGKLDDTQY
TRBD1	TRBV20-1	TRBJ1-4	SARVGTGLATNEKLF
NA	TRBV19	TRBJ2-4	ATRRGGLAKNIQY